The rows below give T cell receptor beta chains drawn from one sample of a study of radiation and T cells in renal cell carcinoma. Repertoires were generated with immunoSEQ multiplex PCR, while TCRdb's copy carries only in-frame clones and drops some. The table records about 140,000 clones, less than 90% of them present only once. The sequences come from blood, collected from a patient whose treatment included radiotherapy and nephrectomy. These receptors originate from a woman aged 45-59 years with renal cell carcinoma. CDR3s include the opening cysteine and the closing phenylalanine or tryptophan. A D gene is named only where the DNA matches it firmly. Not every row has a clone size; where given, it reads once, few, many or a size class.

>TRBJ2-5|-|TRBV19|-|14
CASSMTQGGETQYF
TGTGCCAGTAGTATGACACAGGGAGGAGAGACCCAGTACTTC
>TRBJ1-2|-|TRBV2|TRBD1|14
CASSERGGRYGYTF
TGTGCCAGCAGTGAACGAGGGGGCAGGTATGGCTACACCTTC
>TRBJ2-7|-|TRBV4-1|TRBD2|17
CASSQPTGGASSYEQYF
TGCGCCAGCAGCCAACCCACCGGGGGGGCCAGCTCCTACGAGCAGTACTTC
>TRBJ2-7|-|TRBV5-1|-|13
CASSRDRNYEQYF
TGCGCCAGTTCTCGGGACCGCAACTACGAGCAGTACTTC
>TRBJ2-2|-|TRBV6-5|TRBD2|16
CASSYSASGNTGELFF
TGTGCCAGCAGTTACTCGGCTAGCGGGAACACCGGGGAGCTGTTTTTT
>TRBJ2-7|-|TRBV7-2|-|14
CASSFSGVPYEQYF
TGTGCCAGCAGCTTTTCTGGCGTTCCCTACGAGCAGTACTTC
>TRBJ2-2|-|TRBV5-6|-|15
CASSRVWDHTGELFF
TGTGCCAGCAGCCGGGTCTGGGACCACACCGGGGAGCTGTTTTTT
>TRBJ1-4|-|TRBV5-1|-|16
CASSYDDPATNEKLFF
TGCGCCAGCAGCTACGACGACCCTGCAACTAATGAAAAACTGTTTTTT
>TRBJ2-3|-|TRBV7-8|-|16
CASSLATRGSTDTQYF
TGTGCCAGCAGCTTAGCGACTAGAGGAAGCACAGATACGCAGTATTTT
>TRBJ2-7|-|TRBV28|TRBD1|13
CASSPPQGPEQYF
TGTGCCAGCAGTCCCCCACAGGGGCCCGAGCAGTACTTC
>TRBJ2-7|-|TRBV6-6|-|14
CASSYMGPPSEQYF
TGTGCCAGCAGTTACATGGGACCGCCCTCCGAGCAGTACTTC
>TRBJ2-7|-|TRBV19|TRBD2|20
CASSMTAWGLAGESSYEQYF
TGTGCCAGTAGTATGACGGCGTGGGGACTAGCGGGGGAAAGCTCCTACGAGCAGTACTTC
>TRBJ1-6|-|TRBV6-5|-|15
CASSKRGDYNSPLHF
TGTGCCAGCAGTAAGAGGGGGGACTATAATTCACCCCTCCACTTT
>TRBJ2-3|-|TRBV18|-|14
CASSPPGSTDTQYF
TGTGCCAGCTCACCACCAGGGAGCACAGATACGCAGTATTTT
>TRBJ1-3|-|TRBV6-6|TRBD1|15
CASSYSGTGGNTIYF
TGTGCCAGCAGTTACTCAGGGACAGGTGGAAACACCATATATTTT
>TRBJ1-2|-|TRBV27|-|12
CASSPGLGGYTF
TGTGCCAGCAGTCCCGGACTGGGGGGCTACACCTTC
>TRBJ1-4|-|TRBV5-1|TRBD1|15
CASRLVGQGNEKLFF
TGCGCCAGCCGATTGGTGGGACAGGGGAATGAAAAACTGTTTTTT
>TRBJ2-7|-|TRBV19|TRBD2|12
CATGTSTYEQYF
TGTGCCACCGGGACTAGCACCTACGAGCAGTACTTC
>TRBJ2-5|-|TRBV7-2|-|14
CASSLGRAGETQYF
TGTGCCAGCAGCTTAGGCAGGGCCGGCGAGACCCAGTACTTC
>TRBJ2-7|-|TRBV5-1|TRBD2|14
CASRSEAGRREQYF
TGCGCCAGCAGATCCGAAGCGGGACGAAGAGAGCAGTACTTC
>TRBJ1-1|-|TRBV19|-|15
CASRPSRTANTEAFF
TGTGCCAGCCGACCTTCGAGAACGGCGAACACTGAAGCTTTCTTT
>TRBJ2-7|-|TRBV5-1|TRBD1|15
CASSLNGQGPYEQYF
TGCGCCAGCAGCTTGAATGGACAGGGTCCCTACGAGCAGTACTTC
>TRBJ2-6|-|TRBV15|-|15
CATSVSRAGANVLTF
TGTGCCACCAGTGTGTCTAGGGCCGGGGCCAACGTCCTGACTTTC
>TRBJ1-2|-|TRBV20-1|TRBD1|11
CSVRDREGYTF
TGCAGTGTCCGGGACAGGGAGGGCTACACCTTC
>TRBJ2-7|few|TRBV19|TRBD1|14
CASSVQPGGHEQYF
TGTGCCAGTAGTGTTCAGCCAGGGGGCCACGAGCAGTACTTC
>TRBJ1-5|-|TRBV6-5|-|14
CASRNGQGDQPQHF
TGTGCCAGCAGAAACGGGCAGGGAGATCAGCCCCAGCATTTT
>TRBJ1-3|-|TRBV9|-|14
CASSVQGSGNTIYF
TGTGCCAGCAGCGTACAGGGGTCTGGAAACACCATATATTTT
>TRBJ1-2|-|TRBV7-8|TRBD1|15
CASSLRDRGSHGYTF
TGTGCCAGCAGCCTCCGGGACAGGGGTAGTCATGGCTACACCTTC
>TRBJ2-1|-|TRBV6-1|TRBD2|15
CASSAYSGRGNEQFF
TGTGCCAGCAGTGCATATAGCGGGAGAGGCAATGAGCAGTTCTTC
>TRBJ1-1|-|TRBV9|-|13
CASSVAGDTEAFF
TGTGCCAGCAGCGTAGCAGGGGACACTGAAGCTTTCTTT
>TRBJ2-2|-|TRBV2|-|15
CASSEMGINTGELFF
TGTGCCAGCAGTGAAATGGGGATAAACACCGGGGAGCTGTTTTTT
>TRBJ2-1|few|TRBV4-3|-|14
CASSQDRWGFGQFF
TGCGCCAGCAGCCAAGACCGGTGGGGTTTCGGGCAGTTCTTC
>TRBJ2-3|-|TRBV10-1|-|12
CASSGSSDTQYF
TGCGCCAGCTCGGGGAGTTCAGATACGCAGTATTTT
>TRBJ2-2|-|TRBV7-2|-|13
CASSSQTLGELFF
TGTGCCAGCAGCTCCCAGACCCTCGGGGAGCTGTTTTTT
>TRBJ1-5|-|TRBV9|-|15
CASSTSPSGGQPQHF
TGTGCCAGCAGCACTTCCCCGTCGGGGGGTCAGCCCCAGCATTTT
>TRBJ1-5|-|TRBV7-8|TRBD1|15
CASSLAGQSNQPQHF
TGTGCCAGCAGCTTAGCGGGACAGAGCAATCAGCCCCAGCATTTT
>TRBJ2-4|few|TRBV6-1|TRBD1|12
CATWDRVDIQYF
TGTGCCACCTGGGACAGGGTGGACATTCAGTACTTC
>TRBJ1-4|-|TRBV10-3|TRBD1|17
CAISRDRELELDEKLFF
TGTGCCATCAGCCGGGACAGGGAACTGGAGCTGGATGAAAAACTGTTTTTT
>TRBJ2-5|-|TRBV7-8|-|16
CASSERADGFRKTQYF
TGTGCCAGCAGCGAAAGAGCGGACGGTTTTCGGAAGACCCAGTACTTC
>TRBJ1-5|-|TRBV6-1|-|11
CASSGRRPQHF
TGTGCCAGCAGTGGACGGAGGCCCCAGCATTTT
>TRBJ2-4|-|TRBV4-1|-|18
CASSQEKGGSLAKNIQYF
TGCGCCAGCAGCCAAGAAAAGGGGGGCTCCCTAGCCAAAAACATTCAGTACTTC
>TRBJ1-1|once|TRBV14|-|14
CASSQTPGITEAFF
TGTGCCAGCAGCCAAACGCCGGGAATCACTGAAGCTTTCTTT
>TRBJ1-4|-|TRBV30|TRBD1|14
CAWSQGAANEKLFF
TGTGCCTGGAGCCAGGGGGCGGCTAATGAAAAACTGTTTTTT
>TRBJ1-6|few|TRBV5-1|-|16
CASSSQSGAMGSPLHF
TGCGCCAGCAGCTCGCAATCGGGGGCCATGGGTTCACCCCTCCACTTT
>TRBJ1-5|once|TRBV12-5|-|14
CASGKNRSNQPQHF
TGTGCTAGTGGGAAGAACAGGAGCAATCAGCCCCAGCATTTT
>TRBJ1-2|few|TRBV27|TRBD1|16
CASSPSRTGGKGGYTF
TGTGCCAGCAGTCCCTCCAGGACAGGGGGTAAGGGTGGCTACACCTTC
>TRBJ2-1|-|TRBV6-5|-|15
CASRRTFGGYNEQFF
TGTGCCAGCAGGAGGACTTTTGGGGGTTACAATGAGCAGTTCTTC
>TRBJ2-6|-|TRBV5-4|-|17
CASSDKWGGSGANVLTF
TGTGCCAGCAGCGACAAGTGGGGGGGCAGTGGGGCCAACGTCCTGACTTTC
>TRBJ2-7|-|TRBV10-3|-|15
CAISEGGSSSYEQYF
TGTGCCATCAGTGAGGGTGGTTCAAGCTCCTACGAGCAGTACTTC
>TRBJ2-5|few|TRBV4-2|TRBD1|16
CASSQGLQGLPETQYF
TGTGCCAGCAGCCAAGGGTTACAGGGGCTGCCAGAGACCCAGTACTTC
>TRBJ1-3|-|TRBV28|-|16
CASSPSGDHSGNTIYF
TGTGCCAGCAGCCCCTCGGGGGACCACTCTGGAAACACCATATATTTT
>TRBJ2-3|-|TRBV5-6|TRBD1|14
CASSSRQGADTQYF
TGTGCCAGCAGCTCGCGACAGGGGGCAGATACGCAGTATTTT
>TRBJ2-2|-|TRBV27|-|13
CASTRAGSGELFF
TGTGCCAGCACTCGTGCAGGGTCCGGGGAGCTGTTTTTT
>TRBJ2-1|-|TRBV5-1|-|12
CASSQQGIEQFF
TGCGCCAGCAGCCAACAGGGAATTGAGCAGTTCTTC
>TRBJ2-3|-|TRBV9|-|15
CASSVKGSGTDTQYF
TGTGCCAGCAGCGTAAAGGGTAGCGGCACAGATACGCAGTATTTT
>TRBJ2-5|-|TRBV6-5|-|16
CASSYHQAGREKTQYF
TGTGCCAGCAGTTACCATCAGGCAGGGCGCGAAAAGACCCAGTACTTC
>TRBJ1-5|few|TRBV15|-|14
CATSRDVNNQPQHF
TGTGCCACCAGCAGAGACGTTAACAATCAGCCCCAGCATTTT